Listed below are T cell receptor beta chains from one sample, sequenced in a study of technical replicates of blood from a few donors. Data came from immunoSEQ multiplex PCR; TCRdb stores just in-frame clones and leaves some out. In the table there are around 50,000 clones, roughly 94% of which are singletons. Source material: T cells isolated from PBMCs. The receptors derive from a human donor in good health. Both conserved end residues are part of each CDR3.

V,J,length,CDR3
TRBV28,TRBJ1-1,12,CASSLGTGKAFF
TRBV13,TRBJ1-3,17,CASSMNRDRVFGNTIYF
TRBV5-1,TRBJ2-6,18,CASRPTRQGVSGANVLTF
TRBV19,TRBJ2-7,15,CASSTGRGGDYEQYF
TRBV7-9,TRBJ1-5,18,CASSPGTGGSGGNQPQHF
TRBV6-5,TRBJ2-5,13,CASSGPLQETQYF
TRBV6-5,TRBJ2-1,13,CASSYNQNNEQFF
TRBV28,TRBJ2-5,15,CASSLQGASGETQYF
TRBV5-6,TRBJ1-1,16,CASSLAGRGRYTEAFF
TRBV6-5,TRBJ2-5,15,CASSQVGTSMETQYF
TRBV28,TRBJ2-1,15,CASSIVSGLFHEQFF
TRBV11-2,TRBJ2-1,15,CASSLSGGTYNEQFF
TRBV5-4,TRBJ2-3,14,CASSVPGAPDTQYF
TRBV29-1,TRBJ1-3,13,CSVRRVAGNTIYF
TRBV28,TRBJ1-3,15,CASSLSGQIGNTIYF
TRBV28,TRBJ2-1,14,CASRSWSSYNEQFF